This T cell receptor beta chain is drawn from a study of beta chain features in type 1 diabetes. The study reverse transcribed the entire isolated RNA, so it sequenced expressed TCRB transcripts. Method: immunoSEQ multiplex PCR; TCRdb's copy keeps in-frame clones and lacks some. Among fewer than 300,000 clones listed, about a tenth were seen once. The CDR3 is made up of 13 amino acids. Germline V gene data show CDR1 as SGHTA and CDR2 as FQGNSA. V lost 1 base and J 3 bases, leaving 6 bases between the germline ends. Remarks on this clone: Its antigen is currently unknown. The same CDR3 is also encoded by other DNA sequences in this sample.

Study-wide results and limits: Shortening of TCRB CDR3s, moderate but significant, appeared in all four CD4+ subsets of Type 1 diabetes patients.

The gene calls are TRBV7-2 and TRBJ2-5, with no clear D. The receptor's source is a young man with type 1 diabetes. The specimen was naive CD4+ T cells from blood. This CDR3 is CASSLDREETQYF. CDR3 coding DNA: TGTGCCAGCAGCTTAGACCGAGAAGAGACCCAGTACTTC.